The clone carrying this T cell receptor beta chain was detected once. Its antigen remains unknown. The entry originates in a study of CD8+CD57+ T cells in acquired aplastic anemia. TCR beta VDJ and CDR3 profiling used genomic DNA as template. From the reads, TCRdb called clonotypes with MiXCR, one entry per CDR3 protein. The table has a few hundred thousand distinct CDR3 sequences, roughly 50% seen once; the top ten hold 15% to 20%. Study-wide results and limits: The study found no significant CD8+ Simpson's diversity difference between patients and controls. In common between the patients and the controls were more than 25 CD8+ CDR3 sequences.

In germline, CDR1 is MGHDK, CDR2 SYGVNS. Trimming left V 6 bases short and J 7 bases short, with 22 bases between. The CDR3 loop spans 15 amino acids. By flow cytometry, patients selected for sequencing had shown an expansion of CD8+CD57+ cells. The sequencing input was sorted CD4+, CD8+, or CD8+CD57+ T cells (not recorded which) from PBMCs. The rearrangement uses TRBV25-1 and TRBJ2-7; D is possibly TRBD2 (6 bases). This TCR derives from a human donor with aplastic anemia. The CDR3 loop reads CASSRGRRGSEEQYF. The DNA of the CDR3 is TGTGCCAGCAGCAGAGGGAGGAGGGGATCCGAAGAGCAGTACTTC.